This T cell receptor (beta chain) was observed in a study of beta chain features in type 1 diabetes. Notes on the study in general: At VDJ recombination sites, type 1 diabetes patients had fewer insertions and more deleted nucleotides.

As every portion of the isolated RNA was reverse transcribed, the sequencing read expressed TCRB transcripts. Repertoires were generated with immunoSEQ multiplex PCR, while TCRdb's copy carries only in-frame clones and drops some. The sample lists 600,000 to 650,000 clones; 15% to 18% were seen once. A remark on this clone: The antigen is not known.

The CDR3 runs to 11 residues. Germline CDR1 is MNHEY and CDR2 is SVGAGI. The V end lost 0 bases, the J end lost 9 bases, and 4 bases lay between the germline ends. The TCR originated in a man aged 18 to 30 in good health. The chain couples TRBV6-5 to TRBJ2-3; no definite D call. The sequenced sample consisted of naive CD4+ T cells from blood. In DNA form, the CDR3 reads TGTGCCAGCAGTTACTCGAGCACGCAGTATTTT. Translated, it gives CASSYSSTQYF.